These T cell receptor beta chains were read from a single sample in a study of blood T cell repertoires in COVID-19. Some clones are missing from TCRdb's copy, which holds only in-frame ones; the method was immunoSEQ multiplex PCR. This sample carries about 280,000 clones, about four fifths of them seen once, and the ten largest clones take approximately 5%. Material for sequencing was PBMCs or T cells enriched from blood (not recorded which). These receptors were collected from a man aged 40-49 years who had been exposed to COVID-19. The CDR3 runs from the conserved cysteine through the conserved F or W. A D gene is named only where the DNA matches it firmly. Where a row states a size, it is once, few, many or the class of an expanded clone; other rows omit it.

size	V	J	D	CDR3	DNA
NA	TRBV6-4	TRBJ2-2	NA	CASSDSWRTGELFF	TGTGCCAGCAGTGACTCGTGGAGGACCGGGGAGCTGTTTTTT
few	TRBV19	TRBJ2-2	TRBD1	CASSSWGTSRGTGELFF	TGTGCCAGTAGTAGTTGGGGGACGAGCAGGGGGACCGGGGAGCTGTTTTTT
once	TRBV18	TRBJ2-1	TRBD2	CASSPDWLAGEGIEDNEQFF	TGTGCCAGCTCACCGGACTGGTTGGCGGGAGAAGGCATCGAAGACAATGAGCAGTTCTTC
NA	TRBV6-5	TRBJ2-2	NA	CASRPAGESAGELFF	TGTGCCAGCAGACCCGCAGGGGAGAGTGCCGGGGAGCTGTTTTTT
few	TRBV7-3	TRBJ2-1	NA	CASSSFRGQFF	TGTGCCAGCAGCTCTTTTCGGGGGCAGTTCTTC
once	TRBV5-6	TRBJ2-4	NA	CASSFRRAAKNIQYF	TGTGCCAGCAGCTTTAGGAGGGCCGCCAAAAACATTCAGTACTTC
NA	TRBV5-4	TRBJ1-4	NA	CASSSPSEKLFF	TGTGCCAGCAGCTCCCCTAGTGAAAAACTGTTTTTT
NA	TRBV24-1	TRBJ2-7	TRBD1	CATSPGQASGLYEQYF	TGTGCCACCAGTCCTGGACAGGCCTCAGGTTTGTACGAGCAGTACTTC
NA	TRBV6-5	TRBJ1-2	NA	CASSYGAANYGYTF	TGTGCCAGCAGTTACGGGGCAGCAAACTATGGCTACACCTTC
NA	TRBV10-3	TRBJ2-2	NA	CAISESREAGELFF	TGTGCCATCAGTGAGTCTAGGGAGGCCGGGGAGCTGTTTTTT
NA	TRBV18	TRBJ2-7	TRBD2	CASSHRGGRGYEQYF	TGTGCCAGCTCCCACCGGGGGGGGCGCGGGTACGAGCAGTACTTC
NA	TRBV10-3	TRBJ2-1	NA	CAISGQAELNEQFF	TGTGCCATCAGTGGGCAGGCTGAACTCAATGAGCAGTTCTTC
once	TRBV4-1	TRBJ2-1	NA	CASSHPRSYNEQFF	TGCGCCAGCAGCCATCCGCGCTCCTACAATGAGCAGTTCTTC
NA	TRBV4-2	TRBJ2-6	TRBD1	CASSRGTGASSGANVLTF	TGTGCCAGCAGCCGGGGGACAGGGGCCAGCTCTGGGGCCAACGTCCTGACTTTC
NA	TRBV12-5	TRBJ2-1	TRBD2	CASGLAGGKFF	TGTGCTAGTGGGTTAGCGGGAGGCAAATTCTTC
NA	TRBV28	TRBJ1-5	NA	CAHRAGGRSDQPQHF	TGTGCCCACAGAGCGGGGGGCAGGAGTGATCAGCCCCAGCATTTT
once	TRBV27	TRBJ2-7	NA	CASSLFPAGYYEQYF	TGTGCCAGCAGCCTTTTTCCAGCCGGGTACTACGAGCAGTACTTC
NA	TRBV9	TRBJ2-3	NA	CASSADRITDTQYF	TGTGCCAGCAGCGCGGACAGAATTACAGATACGCAGTATTTT
NA	TRBV30	TRBJ2-1	TRBD2	CAWSVLADNEQFF	TGTGCCTGGAGTGTACTAGCGGACAATGAGCAGTTCTTC
few	TRBV15	TRBJ1-4	NA	CATSRGSTGATNEKLFF	TGTGCCACCAGCAGAGGGTCGACAGGTGCAACTAATGAAAAACTGTTTTTT
NA	TRBV6-5	TRBJ1-5	NA	CASKPPGASNQPQHF	TGTGCCAGCAAGCCCCCAGGGGCTTCAAATCAGCCCCAGCATTTT
NA	TRBV29-1	TRBJ2-5	TRBD1	CSSRTGGIQETQYF	TGCAGCTCACGGACAGGAGGCATTCAAGAGACCCAGTACTTC
NA	TRBV12-5	TRBJ2-5	TRBD2	CASGSPGGLETQYF	TGTGCTAGTGGTTCCCCCGGGGGGTTGGAGACCCAGTACTTC
NA	TRBV12-5	TRBJ1-4	NA	CASGRQDNEKLFF	TGTGCTAGTGGCCGACAGGATAATGAAAAACTGTTTTTT
NA	TRBV12-3/TRBV12-4	TRBJ1-2	NA	CASSLDSYGYTF	TGTGCCAGCAGTTTAGACAGCTATGGCTACACCTTC
NA	TRBV5-4	TRBJ2-6	NA	CASSSDSPSGANVLTF	TGTGCCAGCAGCTCGGACAGTCCCTCTGGGGCCAACGTCCTGACTTTC
NA	TRBV14	TRBJ2-7	NA	CASSRQTAHEQYF	TGTGCCAGCAGCCGGCAGACTGCCCACGAGCAGTACTTC
NA	TRBV5-6	TRBJ2-7	TRBD2	CASSWSGRAGYEQYF	TGTGCCAGCAGCTGGAGCGGGAGGGCGGGATACGAGCAGTACTTC
NA	TRBV5-4	TRBJ2-3	TRBD2	CASSLAKAGVNTQYF	TGTGCCAGCAGCTTGGCCAAGGCGGGAGTGAATACGCAGTATTTT